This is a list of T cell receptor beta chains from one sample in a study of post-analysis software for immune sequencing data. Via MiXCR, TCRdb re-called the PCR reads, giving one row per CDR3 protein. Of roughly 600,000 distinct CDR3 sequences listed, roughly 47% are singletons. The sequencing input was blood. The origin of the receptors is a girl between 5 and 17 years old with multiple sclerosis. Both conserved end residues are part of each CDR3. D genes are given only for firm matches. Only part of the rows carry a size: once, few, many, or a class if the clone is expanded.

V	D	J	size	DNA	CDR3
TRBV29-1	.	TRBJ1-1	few	TGCAGCGTGCGCCGGGACACTGAAGCTTTCTTT	CSVRRDTEAFF
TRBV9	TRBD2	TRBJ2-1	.	TGTGCCAGCAGCGCAGCGGCGGCTAGCGGGGGGTACTACAATGAGCAGTTCTTC	CASSAAAASGGYYNEQFF
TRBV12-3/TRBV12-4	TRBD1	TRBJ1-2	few	TGTGCCAGCAACTACAGGGGTGGCTACACCTTC	CASNYRGGYTF
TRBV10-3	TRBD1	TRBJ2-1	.	TGTGCCACTCAACCGGGACAGGGATACAATGAGCAGTTCTTC	CATQPGQGYNEQFF
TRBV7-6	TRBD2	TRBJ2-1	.	TGTGCCAGCAGCCCAAACGGGGGGATGTACAATGAGCAGTTCTTC	CASSPNGGMYNEQFF
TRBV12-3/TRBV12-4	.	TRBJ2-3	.	TGTGCCAGCAGTACCAGAATAGATACGCAGTATTTT	CASSTRIDTQYF
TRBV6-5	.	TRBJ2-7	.	TGTGCCAGCAGTTCCCACAGGGCTTACTCCTACGAGCAGTACTTC	CASSSHRAYSYEQYF
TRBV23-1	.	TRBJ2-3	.	TGCGCCAGCCGAAGGTGCACCCCCGTCGAGCTAACAGATACGCAGTATTTT	CASRRCTPVELTDTQYF
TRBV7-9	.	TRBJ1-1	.	TGTGCCAGCAGCCGGGGGGTTGAGGCTTTCTTT	CASSRGVEAFF
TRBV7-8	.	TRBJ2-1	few	TGTGCCAGCAGCTGGAGATATGAGCAGTTCTTC	CASSWRYEQFF
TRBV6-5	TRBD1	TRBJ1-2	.	TGTGCCAGCAGGTCCACAGGGGGTCTGGGCTACACCTTC	CASRSTGGLGYTF
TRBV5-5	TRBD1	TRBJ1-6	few	TGTGCCAGCAGCTTGGAATGGACAGGGGTCTCACCCCTCCACTTT	CASSLEWTGVSPLHF
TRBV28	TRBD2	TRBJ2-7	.	TGTGCCAGCAGCAATCGACTAGCGAAAGCCCCCGAGCAGTACTTC	CASSNRLAKAPEQYF
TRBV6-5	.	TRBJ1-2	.	TGTGCCAGCACGGATCGGCAGGCCTATGGCGACACCTTC	CASTDRQAYGDTF
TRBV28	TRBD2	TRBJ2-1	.	TGTGCCAGCATTGAGGGTCGAGCGGGAGGTGGTGAGCAGTTCTTC	CASIEGRAGGGEQFF
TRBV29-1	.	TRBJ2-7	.	TGCAGCGTTGAAGGAGACTCCTCCTCCCCCTACGAGCAGTACTTC	CSVEGDSSSPYEQYF
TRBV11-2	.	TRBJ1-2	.	TGTGCCAGCAGCCCCCCCGGCTGGGACTATGGCTACACCTTC	CASSPPGWDYGYTF
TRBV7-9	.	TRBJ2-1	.	TGTGCCAGCAGCATACTAAGCTCCTACAATGAGCAGTTCTTC	CASSILSSYNEQFF
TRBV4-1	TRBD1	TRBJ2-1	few	TGCGCCAGCAGTCCTACCGGACAGGACTCCTACAATGAGCAGTTCTTC	CASSPTGQDSYNEQFF
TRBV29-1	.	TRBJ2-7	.	TGCAGCGTGTGTCTCACCAGGGCCCACTACGAGCAGTACTTC	CSVCLTRAHYEQYF
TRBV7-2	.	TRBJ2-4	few	TGTGCCAGCAGCTTAAGGGGGACGGCTGTAGCCAAAAACATTCAGTACTTC	CASSLRGTAVAKNIQYF
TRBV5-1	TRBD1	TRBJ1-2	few	TGCGCCAGCAAAGGACAGGGGTTGCGCTATGGCTACACCTTC	CASKGQGLRYGYTF
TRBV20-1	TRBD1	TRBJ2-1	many	TGCAGTGCTGGAGGACAGGTCTACAATGAGCAGTTCTTC	CSAGGQVYNEQFF
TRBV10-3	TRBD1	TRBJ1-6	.	TGTGCCATCAGGGACAGGGGGCGCATACCCCTCCACTTT	CAIRDRGRIPLHF
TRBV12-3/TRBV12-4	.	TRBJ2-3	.	TGTGCCAGCAGCCAACACCAGGCAGGGAGTACAGATACGCAGTATTTT	CASSQHQAGSTDTQYF
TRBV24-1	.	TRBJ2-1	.	TGTGCCACCAGTGATTTGCGTAGCGGAAACTACAATGAGCAGTTCTTC	CATSDLRSGNYNEQFF
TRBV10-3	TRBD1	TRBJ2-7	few	TGTGCCATCAGTGAGTCTAGGACAGGGGGGAACGAGCAGTACTTC	CAISESRTGGNEQYF
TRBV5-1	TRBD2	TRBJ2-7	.	TGCGCCAGCAGCGAGGGACTAGCGGTGTACGAGCAGTACTTC	CASSEGLAVYEQYF